This TCR beta chain was observed in a study of regulatory T cells in long-lasting Graves disease (dated by TCRdb to 2020 to 2023). About the study as a whole: Persistent Graves' disease meant more than 5 years of antithyroid drug treatment with TSH receptor autoantibodies that stayed positive. The study was conducted in China and was registered as a clinical trial. TCR sequencing covered about 13 persistent and roughly 20 newly diagnosed Graves' disease patients, some 33 samples in total. On average, persistent Graves' disease patients in the clinical cohort had been on antithyroid drugs for about 9.7 years. Patients with persistent Graves' disease were compared with patients with newly diagnosed Graves' disease using TCR sequencing and RNA sequencing of peripheral blood.

The time point tag for this specimen amounts to: persistent/refractory GD, antithyroid drugs over 5 years with positive TRAb. For both TCR sequencing and RNA sequencing, RNA was extracted from PBMCs in TRIzol. The diagnosis of Graves' disease was made according to American Thyroid Association guidelines. The patients came from an endocrinology department in Xi'an, China. Each patient gave roughly 8.4 milliliters of peripheral blood, collected in an EDTA anticoagulant tube. Ficoll Paque Plus density gradient separation was used to isolate PBMCs, and no further T cell sorting was done. An Agilent 2100 Bioanalyzer and agarose gel were used to assess RNA quality, and a NanoDrop 2000 was used to measure RNA concentration. The library was generated by multiplex PCR. TCRdb lists the instrument as Illumina HiSeq 4000. TCR beta libraries were built with iRepertoire HTBI primers and Arm-PCR amplification of CDR3 regions. Before sequencing, the PCR products underwent gel purification. The source study handled its data this way. A total of some 60 TRBV and under 15 TRBJ segments were identified across samples and were used for gene usage analysis of CDR3 amino acid clonotypes. Filtered high-quality paired reads were merged into contigs using COPE and FqMerger. BLAST was used to align contigs to the IMGT TRBV, TRBD and TRBJ reference genes, and CDR3 was defined following IMGT. Any clonotype with a frequency above 0.1% was counted as a highly expanded clone. Repertoire diversity was measured by Shannon entropy, and V-J evenness by the Gini coefficient. Clonotypes shared by more than one individual were considered public. The public reads were reprocessed in TCRdb via fastp at Q25 and MiXCR, keeping in-frame beta chains. Identical CDR3 proteins give one entry, which carries the most common genes and DNA. The V and J calls and clone size are TCRdb's, not the authors'. For this sample there are about 290,000 distinct CDR3 sequences; around 21% appear just once. The ten most abundant clones make up more than 50% of the sample.

Many counts were recorded for this clonotype. This receptor's antigen is unknown. There are no base qualities to consult, and no much larger clone falls within one base. V is cut back by 6 bases and J by 5 bases, with 8 bases in the junction unmatched. Inclusive of the bounding cysteine and phenylalanine, the CDR3 is 14 residues long. The sequence is cut down to CDR3 DNA, 42 bases in frame from base 1. The full study reports these points: Patients with persistent disease shared more public clonotypes (around 2,500) than newly diagnosed patients did (more than 900). Sequencing and analysis were limited to the TCR beta chain. Persistent disease showed preferential use of TRBV28, TRBJ1-2 and TRBJ2-5, whereas newly diagnosed disease favored TRBV20-1 and TRBJ2-1. Peripheral blood alone was examined, since thyroid tissue, which constituted the primary lesion, could not be accessed. The authors acknowledged the small sample size as a limitation that may reduce accuracy. Lower TCR Shannon entropy and fewer highly expanded clones were observed in persistent Graves' disease patients than in newly diagnosed patients, which suggested clonal expansion.

The chain joins TRBV12-3 or TRBV12-4 to TRBJ2-7, and 9 junctional nucleotides match TRBD1. The receptor was isolated from a female donor with Graves disease. The material sequenced was peripheral blood mononuclear cells (PBMCs), taken when the disease was refractory, from a patient treated with antithyroid drugs. The CDR3 reads as follows: CASSPTGGVHEQYF. The nucleotide sequence reads as follows: TGTGCCAGCAGCCCGACAGGGGGGGTCCACGAGCAGTACTTC.